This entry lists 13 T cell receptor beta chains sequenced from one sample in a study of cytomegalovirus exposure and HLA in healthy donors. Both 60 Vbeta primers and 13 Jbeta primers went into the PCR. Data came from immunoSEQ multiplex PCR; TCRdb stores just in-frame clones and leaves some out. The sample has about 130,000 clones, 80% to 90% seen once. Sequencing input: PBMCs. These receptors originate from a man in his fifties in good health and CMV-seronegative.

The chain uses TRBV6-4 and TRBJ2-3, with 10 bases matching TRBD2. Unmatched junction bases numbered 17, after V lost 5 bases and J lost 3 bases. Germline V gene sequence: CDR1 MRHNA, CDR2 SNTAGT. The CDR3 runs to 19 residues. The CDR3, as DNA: TGTGCCAGCAGTTTCGATTTGGCTAGCGGGGGACTGAGGACAGATACGCAGTATTTT. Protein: CASSFDLASGGLRTDTQYF.

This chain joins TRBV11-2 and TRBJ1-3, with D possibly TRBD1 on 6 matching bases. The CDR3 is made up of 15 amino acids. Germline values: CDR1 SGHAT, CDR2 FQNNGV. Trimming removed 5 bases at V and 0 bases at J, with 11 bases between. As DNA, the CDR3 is TGTGCCAGCAGCCGGACAGTGGCCTCTGGAAACACCATATATTTT. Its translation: CASSRTVASGNTIYF.

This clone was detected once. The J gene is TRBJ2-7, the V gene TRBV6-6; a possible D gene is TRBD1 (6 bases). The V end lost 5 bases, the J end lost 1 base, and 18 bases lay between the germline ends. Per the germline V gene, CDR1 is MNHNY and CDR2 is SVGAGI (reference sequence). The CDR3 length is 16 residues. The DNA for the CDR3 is TGTGCCAGCAGTGGCCTATGGCTGGGGGCTTCCTACGAGCAGTACTTC. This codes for CASSGLWLGASYEQYF.

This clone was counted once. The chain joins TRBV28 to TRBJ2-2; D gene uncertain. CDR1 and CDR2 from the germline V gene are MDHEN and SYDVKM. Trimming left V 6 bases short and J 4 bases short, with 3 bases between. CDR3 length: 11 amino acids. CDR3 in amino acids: CASSITGELFF. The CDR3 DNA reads TGTGCCAGCAGCATCACCGGGGAGCTGTTTTTT.

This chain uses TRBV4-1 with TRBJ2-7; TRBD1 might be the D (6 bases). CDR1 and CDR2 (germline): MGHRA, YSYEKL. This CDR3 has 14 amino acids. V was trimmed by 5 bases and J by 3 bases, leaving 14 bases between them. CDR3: CASSYPGHSYEQYF. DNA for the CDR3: TGCGCCAGCAGCTACCCGGGACACAGCTACGAGCAGTACTTC.

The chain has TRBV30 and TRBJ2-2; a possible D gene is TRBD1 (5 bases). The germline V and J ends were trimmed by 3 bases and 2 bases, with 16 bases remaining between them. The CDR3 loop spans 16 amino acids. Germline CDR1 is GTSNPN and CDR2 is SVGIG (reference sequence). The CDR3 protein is CAWSPIRGLNTGELFF. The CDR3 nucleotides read TGTGCCTGGAGCCCAATTAGGGGCCTCAACACCGGGGAGCTGTTTTTT.

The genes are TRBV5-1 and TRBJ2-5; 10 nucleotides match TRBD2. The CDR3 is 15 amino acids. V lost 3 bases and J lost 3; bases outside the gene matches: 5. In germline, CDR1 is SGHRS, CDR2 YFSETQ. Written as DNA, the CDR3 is TGCGCCAGCAGCTCGTCCGGGACTAGCGAAGAGACCCAGTACTTC. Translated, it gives CASSSSGTSEETQYF.

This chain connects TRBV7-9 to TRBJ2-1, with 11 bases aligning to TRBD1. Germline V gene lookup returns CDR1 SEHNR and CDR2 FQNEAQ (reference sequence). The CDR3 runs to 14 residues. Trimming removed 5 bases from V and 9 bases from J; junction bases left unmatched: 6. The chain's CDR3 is CASSQGQGVIEQFF. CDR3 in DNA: TGTGCCAGCAGCCAGGGACAGGGGGTCATTGAGCAGTTCTTC.

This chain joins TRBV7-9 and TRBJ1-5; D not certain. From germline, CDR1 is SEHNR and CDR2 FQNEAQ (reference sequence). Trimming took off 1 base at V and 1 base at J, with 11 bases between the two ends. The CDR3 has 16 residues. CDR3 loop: CASSLGEGLSNQPQHF. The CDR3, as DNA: TGTGCCAGCAGCTTAGGGGAGGGATTGAGCAATCAGCCCCAGCATTTT.

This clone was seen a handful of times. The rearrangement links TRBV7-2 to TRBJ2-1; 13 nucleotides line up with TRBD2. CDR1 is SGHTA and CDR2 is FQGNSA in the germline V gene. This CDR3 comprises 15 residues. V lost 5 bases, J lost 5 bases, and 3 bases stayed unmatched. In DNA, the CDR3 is TGTGCCAGCAGCGGGACTAGCGGGGCAAACAATGAGCAGTTCTTC. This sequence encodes CASSGTSGANNEQFF.

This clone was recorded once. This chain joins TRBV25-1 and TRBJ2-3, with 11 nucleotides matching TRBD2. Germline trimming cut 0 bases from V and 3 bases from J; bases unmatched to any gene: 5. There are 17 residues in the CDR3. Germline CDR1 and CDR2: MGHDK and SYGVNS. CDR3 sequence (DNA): TGTGCCAGCAGTGAATATCTCACTAGCGGGGGAACAGATACGCAGTATTTT. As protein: CASSEYLTSGGTDTQYF.

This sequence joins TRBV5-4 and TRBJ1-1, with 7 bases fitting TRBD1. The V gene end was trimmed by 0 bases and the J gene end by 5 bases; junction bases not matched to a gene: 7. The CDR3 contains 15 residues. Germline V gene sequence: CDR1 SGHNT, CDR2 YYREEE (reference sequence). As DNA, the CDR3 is TGTGCCAGCAGCTTGGCCAAACAGGGGCGTACTGAAGCTTTCTTT. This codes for CASSLAKQGRTEAFF.

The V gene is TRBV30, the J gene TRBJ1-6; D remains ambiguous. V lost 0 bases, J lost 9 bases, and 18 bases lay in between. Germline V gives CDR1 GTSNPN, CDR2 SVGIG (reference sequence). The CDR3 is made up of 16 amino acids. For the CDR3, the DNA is TGTGCCTGGAGTGTAAGGTGGAGTATTGGAGTTTCACCCCTCCACTTT. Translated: CAWSVRWSIGVSPLHF.